What follows are 11 T cell receptor beta chains derived from one specimen sequenced in a study of beta chain features in type 1 diabetes (dated by TCRdb to 2016 to 2019). The method behind the library was the immunoSEQ multiplex PCR assay. The entire isolated RNA was reverse transcribed using the High Capacity cDNA Reverse Transcription Kit, and thus expressed TCRB transcripts were sequenced. Held by TCRdb, this immuneACCESS table contains in-frame sequences only and omits some clones. Under half of the omission traces to an unresolved V gene where checked; the cause of the rest is unknown. The sample table contains 160,000 or so clones; only one count was recorded for around 10% of them. Roughly 2% of the sample belongs to the ten largest clones. Sample: central memory CD4+ T cells from blood. These receptors all come from a young man in good health.

The chain links TRBV7-8 to TRBJ1-2, with D unresolved. The germline gives CDR1 SGHVS, CDR2 FQNEAQ. CDR3 length: 15 amino acids. Trimming pared 1 base from V and 2 bases from J, leaving 11 bases between. The CDR3 DNA reads as TGTGCCAGCAGCTTAGGCGCAGGCAAGAACTATGGCTACACCTTC. As protein: CASSLGAGKNYGYTF.

This clone was seen repeatedly, ten times or more. The chain carries TRBV29-1 and TRBJ2-7; 12 nucleotides agree with TRBD1. Per the germline V gene, CDR1 is SQVTM and CDR2 is ANQGSEA. The CDR3 has 15 amino acids. V lost 6 bases to trimming and J lost 3 bases; unmatched junction nucleotides: 9. DNA of the CDR3: TGCAGCGTCGCCACCGGGACAGGGGGCATCTACGAGCAGTACTTC. Translating it yields CSVATGTGGIYEQYF.

Written as DNA, the CDR3 is TGTGCCAGCAGACGCCCGAGCTCCTACGAGCAGTACTTC. Translating it yields CASRRPSSYEQYF. This chain connects TRBV28 to TRBJ2-7; D gene unclear. Germline values: CDR1 MDHEN, CDR2 SYDVKM. The CDR3 is made up of 13 amino acids. V was shortened by 6 bases and J by 0 bases, with 9 bases between the two germline ends.

Only a few counts were recorded for this clone. This specimen includes other DNA sequences encoding the same CDR3. J is TRBJ2-5 and V is TRBV4-2; the D gene is possibly TRBD2 (6 bases). The CDR3 totals 14 residues. Germline V gives CDR1 LGHNA, CDR2 YNFKEQ. Trimming removed 1 base from V and 4 bases from J, with 10 bases in between. CDR3 nucleotides: TGTGCCAGCAGCCAAGCCCGCGGGGTAGAGACCCAGTACTTC. This sequence encodes CASSQARGVETQYF.

About this clone itself: A much more abundant neighbour one base away suggests this may be a read error. As DNA, the CDR3 is TGTGCCAGCAGTTCAGACAATGAGCAGTTCTTC. This translates into CASSSDNEQFF. The chain joins TRBV6-6 to TRBJ2-1; no clear D gene. The CDR3 length is 11 residues. The V gene lost 4 bases and the J gene lost 5 bases, with 3 bases spanning the gap. Germline V gene sequence: CDR1 MNHNY, CDR2 SVGAGI (reference sequence).

The rearrangement links TRBV14 to TRBJ2-1, with 7 positions matching TRBD2. Germline V gives CDR1 SGHDN, CDR2 FVKESK. The CDR3 contains 15 residues. V was clipped by 4 bases and J by 7 bases; unmatched bases: 10. For the CDR3, the DNA is TGTGCCAGCAGCCTTTCGGGACTACATCAAAATGAGCAGTTCTTC. Encoded protein: CASSLSGLHQNEQFF.

The chain is built from TRBV29-1 and TRBJ1-5; 8 bases are a match to TRBD1. CDR1 SQVTM and CDR2 ANQGSEA come from the germline V gene. CDR3 length equals 15 residues. Trimming cost V 4 bases and J 4 bases; bases outside gene matches: 9. Written as DNA, the CDR3 is TGCAGCGTTGTGGTGGCAGGGGGCTTGAATCAGCCCCAGCATTTT. Its protein is CSVVVAGGLNQPQHF.

This clone was found a few times. The CDR3 here is CASSYQGAGANVLTF. CDR3 DNA sequence: TGTGCCAGCAGTTACCAGGGGGCTGGGGCCAACGTCCTGACTTTC. J is TRBJ2-6 and V is TRBV6-5, with 7 bases matching TRBD1. V was pared by 2 bases and J by 2 bases, with 0 bases of the junction left unmatched. The CDR3 totals 15 residues. Germline CDR1 reads MNHEY; CDR2 reads SVGAGI.

This clone was observed a few times. This chain joins TRBV6-5 and TRBJ2-1; no definite D call. The CDR3 runs 14 residues. Germline V CDR1 and CDR2: MNHEY, SVGAGI. V was shortened by 7 bases and J by 7 bases, with 17 bases between the two germline ends. CDR3 nucleotide sequence: TGTGCCAGCACCTCCGGTGGAAGCCTAAATGAGCAGTTCTTC. Protein sequence: CASTSGGSLNEQFF.

The CDR3 loop reads CASSVGGGGGQETQYF. For the CDR3, the DNA is TGTGCCAGCAGCGTAGGAGGTGGCGGGGGGCAAGAGACCCAGTACTTC. This chain links TRBV9 with TRBJ2-5; 8 bases align to TRBD2. Germline V CDR1 and CDR2: SGDLS, YYNGEE. Trimming cost V 0 bases and J 2 bases; bases outside gene matches: 6. There are 16 residues in the CDR3.

The chain carries TRBV9 and TRBJ2-5, with TRBD2 matching over 8 bases. V trimming: 5 bases; J trimming: 1 base; junction bases outside the gene matches: 7. Germline V lookup: CDR1 SGDLS, CDR2 YYNGEE. The CDR3 has 15 residues. The CDR3 DNA follows: TGTGCCAGCAGTCGAAGCGGGGGCCCCCAAGAGACCCAGTACTTC. It translates to CASSRSGGPQETQYF. Using reference TRBV9 and TRBJ2-5 for the parts outside the CDR3, the full variable domain is DSGVTQTPKHLITATGQRVTLRCSPRSGDLSVYWYQQSLDQGLQFLIQYYNGEERAKGNILERFSAQQFPDLHSELNLSSLELGDSALYFCASSRSGGPQETQYFGPGTRLLVL.